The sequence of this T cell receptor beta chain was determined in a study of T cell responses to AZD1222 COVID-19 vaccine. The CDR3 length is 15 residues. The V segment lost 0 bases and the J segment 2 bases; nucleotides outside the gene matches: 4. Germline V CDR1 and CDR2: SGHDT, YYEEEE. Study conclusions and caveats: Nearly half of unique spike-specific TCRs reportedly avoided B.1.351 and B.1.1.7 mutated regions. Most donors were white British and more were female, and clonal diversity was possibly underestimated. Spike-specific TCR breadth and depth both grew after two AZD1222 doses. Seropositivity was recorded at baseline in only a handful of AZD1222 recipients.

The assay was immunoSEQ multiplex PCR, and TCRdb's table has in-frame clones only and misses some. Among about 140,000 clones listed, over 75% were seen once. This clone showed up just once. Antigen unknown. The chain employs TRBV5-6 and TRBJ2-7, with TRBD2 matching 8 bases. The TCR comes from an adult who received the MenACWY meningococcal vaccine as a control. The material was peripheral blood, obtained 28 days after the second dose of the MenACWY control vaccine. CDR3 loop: CASSLGSGVAYEQYF. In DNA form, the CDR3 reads TGTGCCAGCAGCTTGGGTAGCGGGGTGGCCTACGAGCAGTACTTC.